The rows below give T cell receptor beta chains drawn from one sample of a study of radiotherapy plus CTLA-4 blockade in lung cancer. Profiling relied on immunoSEQ multiplex PCR, and the TCRdb table lists in-frame clones only, not all of them. The repertoire consists of fewer than 90,000 clones, with around 83% occurring once and the leading ten covering 0.75% to 1%. This material consisted of peripheral blood, taken from a patient treated with radiotherapy plus ipilimumab. The receptors come from a human donor with non-small cell lung cancer who had stable disease on radiotherapy plus ipilimumab. Each CDR3 is given with its conserved first and last residue. D genes are given only for firm matches. Rows may omit the clone size; those that give it use once, few, many or a size class.

D: -; size: -; V: TRBV10-2; J: TRBJ2-1; CDR3: CASSESMGIYNEQFF; DNA: TGCGCCAGCAGTGAGTCGATGGGGATATACAATGAGCAGTTCTTC
D: -; size: -; V: TRBV7-3; J: TRBJ1-1; CDR3: CASSSRGGYTEAFF; DNA: TGTGCCAGCAGCTCGCGTGGGGGCTACACTGAAGCTTTCTTT
D: -; size: -; V: TRBV7-9; J: TRBJ1-2; CDR3: CASSLQLGLGYTF; DNA: TGTGCCAGCAGCTTACAGCTAGGGCTCGGCTACACCTTC
D: -; size: -; V: TRBV15; J: TRBJ1-6; CDR3: CATSGRRYNSPLHF; DNA: TGTGCCACCAGCGGTCGTAGGTATAATTCACCCCTCCACTTT
D: -; size: -; V: TRBV6-5; J: TRBJ2-1; CDR3: CASSYSRDLYNEQFF; DNA: TGTGCCAGCAGTTACTCACGGGACTTATACAATGAGCAGTTCTTC
D: -; size: -; V: TRBV6-5; J: TRBJ2-3; CDR3: CASSYTADSTDTQYF; DNA: TGTGCCAGCAGTTACACGGCGGATAGCACAGATACGCAGTATTTT
D: TRBD2; size: -; V: TRBV10-3; J: TRBJ2-7; CDR3: CAIRLTSASYEQYF; DNA: TGTGCCATCAGGTTGACTAGCGCCTCCTACGAGCAGTACTTC
D: TRBD1; size: -; V: TRBV6-4; J: TRBJ2-3; CDR3: CASSWTGLSTDTQYF; DNA: TGTGCCAGCAGTTGGACAGGGTTAAGCACAGATACGCAGTATTTT
D: -; size: -; V: TRBV11-2; J: TRBJ1-4; CDR3: CASSFSEKLFF; DNA: TGTGCCAGCAGCTTCAGTGAAAAACTGTTTTTT
D: -; size: -; V: TRBV18; J: TRBJ1-1; CDR3: CASSPTSNTEAFF; DNA: TGTGCCAGCTCACCAACATCTAACACTGAAGCTTTCTTT
D: -; size: -; V: TRBV9; J: TRBJ2-7; CDR3: CASSVGHGSYEQYF; DNA: TGTGCCAGCAGCGTAGGACATGGGTCCTACGAGCAGTACTTC
D: -; size: -; V: TRBV28; J: TRBJ1-2; CDR3: CASSLGSRTNYGYTF; DNA: TGTGCCAGCAGCCTTGGAAGCCGCACTAACTATGGCTACACCTTC
D: -; size: -; V: TRBV28; J: TRBJ2-7; CDR3: CASSLTASYEQYF; DNA: TGTGCCAGCAGTTTAACCGCGTCCTACGAGCAGTACTTC
D: -; size: -; V: TRBV28; J: TRBJ2-7; CDR3: CASRISSYEQYF; DNA: TGTGCCAGCCGTATAAGCTCCTACGAGCAGTACTTC
D: -; size: -; V: TRBV7-9; J: TRBJ2-3; CDR3: CASSLGESLDTQYF; DNA: TGTGCCAGCAGCTTGGGAGAGTCTCTTGATACGCAGTATTTT
D: -; size: -; V: TRBV5-1; J: TRBJ1-2; CDR3: CASSLAWGEDGYTF; DNA: TGCGCCAGCAGCTTGGCGTGGGGCGAGGATGGCTACACCTTC
D: -; size: -; V: TRBV7-3; J: TRBJ1-1; CDR3: CASSLLGGRTEAFF; DNA: TGTGCCAGCAGCTTACTAGGGGGAAGGACTGAAGCTTTCTTT
D: -; size: -; V: TRBV10-1; J: TRBJ2-3; CDR3: CASRQGGAGTQYF; DNA: TGCGCCAGCAGGCAGGGGGGGGCCGGTACGCAGTATTTT
D: -; size: -; V: TRBV30; J: TRBJ2-7; CDR3: CAWSGGRSTRKYF; DNA: TGTGCCTGGAGTGGGGGACGCTCAACCAGGAAGTACTTC
D: TRBD2; size: -; V: TRBV9; J: TRBJ2-1; CDR3: CASSGVAGGGNEQFF; DNA: TGTGCCAGCAGCGGCGTAGCGGGGGGCGGCAATGAGCAGTTCTTC
D: -; size: -; V: TRBV9; J: TRBJ2-2; CDR3: CASSVVAGTGELFF; DNA: TGTGCCAGCAGCGTAGTTGCAGGGACCGGGGAGCTGTTTTTT
D: TRBD1; size: -; V: TRBV5-4; J: TRBJ1-1; CDR3: CASSPGQFRDTEAFF; DNA: TGTGCCAGCAGCCCGGGACAGTTCCGGGACACTGAAGCTTTCTTT
D: -; size: -; V: TRBV9; J: TRBJ2-7; CDR3: CASSVRESVFSYEQYF; DNA: TGTGCCAGCAGCGTAAGGGAATCGGTATTCTCCTACGAGCAGTACTTC
D: TRBD1; size: -; V: TRBV28; J: TRBJ2-7; CDR3: CAIATGSSYEQYF; DNA: TGTGCCATCGCGACAGGGTCCTCCTACGAGCAGTACTTC
D: TRBD1; size: -; V: TRBV28; J: TRBJ1-3; CDR3: CASREPLGQRNSGNTIYF; DNA: TGTGCCAGCAGGGAGCCCTTGGGACAGAGAAACTCTGGAAACACCATATATTTT
D: -; size: -; V: TRBV10-3; J: TRBJ1-1; CDR3: CATTGPRNTEAFF; DNA: TGTGCCACCACCGGGCCGAGGAACACTGAAGCTTTCTTT
D: -; size: -; V: TRBV6-5; J: TRBJ2-7; CDR3: CASSYSGLIYEQYF; DNA: TGTGCCAGCAGTTACTCCGGACTCATCTACGAGCAGTACTTC
D: -; size: -; V: TRBV6-1; J: TRBJ2-3; CDR3: CASTSRKRATDTQYF; DNA: TGTGCCAGCACCTCGAGGAAGCGGGCGACAGATACGCAGTATTTT
D: TRBD2; size: -; V: TRBV5-1; J: TRBJ2-1; CDR3: CASSPGGASYNEQFF; DNA: TGCGCCAGCAGCCCGGGGGGGGCTAGTTACAATGAGCAGTTCTTC
D: -; size: -; V: TRBV4-2; J: TRBJ1-5; CDR3: CASSPSLSNQPQHF; DNA: TGTGCTAGCAGCCCTTCTCTCTCCAATCAGCCCCAGCATTTT
D: -; size: -; V: TRBV7-9; J: TRBJ1-4; CDR3: CASSLERGGANEKLFF; DNA: TGTGCCAGCAGCTTAGAGAGGGGGGGTGCTAATGAAAAACTGTTTTTT
D: TRBD2; size: -; V: TRBV28; J: TRBJ2-7; CDR3: CASSFSSGVLYEQYF; DNA: TGTGCCAGCAGTTTTAGTAGCGGGGTCCTTTACGAGCAGTACTTC
D: TRBD2; size: once; V: TRBV5-4; J: TRBJ2-1; CDR3: CASSLGLAGGRNEQFF; DNA: TGTGCCAGCAGCTTGGGGCTAGCGGGGGGGAGGAATGAGCAGTTCTTC
D: -; size: -; V: TRBV5-5; J: TRBJ1-2; CDR3: CASSQGQTANYGYTF; DNA: TGTGCCAGCAGCCAGGGACAAACAGCTAACTATGGCTACACCTTC
D: -; size: -; V: TRBV10-1; J: TRBJ1-2; CDR3: CASSDRSRNYGYTF; DNA: TGCGCCAGCAGTGATCGTAGCAGAAACTATGGCTACACCTTC
D: TRBD2; size: -; V: TRBV7-6; J: TRBJ2-5; CDR3: CASSLGPLAGMQETQYF; DNA: TGTGCCAGCAGCTTAGGTCCCCTAGCGGGCATGCAAGAGACCCAGTACTTC
D: -; size: -; V: TRBV7-8; J: TRBJ1-6; CDR3: CASSLRTAAYNSPLHF; DNA: TGTGCCAGCAGCTTAAGGACCGCGGCCTATAATTCACCCCTCCACTTT
D: -; size: -; V: TRBV29-1; J: TRBJ1-2; CDR3: CSVYAGYTF; DNA: TGCAGCGTTTATGCCGGGTATACCTTC
D: -; size: once; V: TRBV5-1; J: TRBJ2-3; CDR3: CASSFGRASDTQYF; DNA: TGCGCCAGCAGCTTTGGCAGGGCCTCAGATACGCAGTATTTT
D: -; size: -; V: TRBV2; J: TRBJ1-5; CDR3: CASSARGAENQPQHF; DNA: TGTGCCAGCAGTGCCCGGGGGGCGGAGAATCAGCCCCAGCATTTT
D: -; size: once; V: TRBV14; J: TRBJ2-2; CDR3: CASSQVFRGMNTGELFF; DNA: TGTGCCAGCAGCCAAGTCTTTCGGGGAATGAACACCGGGGAGCTGTTTTTT
D: -; size: -; V: TRBV19; J: TRBJ1-2; CDR3: CATTSQGSDYGYTF; DNA: TGTGCCACCACTTCTCAGGGATCGGACTATGGCTACACCTTC
D: -; size: -; V: TRBV27; J: TRBJ1-5; CDR3: CASSLGGINNQPQHF; DNA: TGTGCCAGCAGTTTAGGGGGGATTAACAATCAGCCCCAGCATTTT
D: -; size: -; V: TRBV7-9; J: TRBJ2-3; CDR3: CASSTWRGDTQYF; DNA: TGTGCCAGCAGCACCTGGCGGGGAGATACGCAGTATTTT
D: -; size: -; V: TRBV19; J: TRBJ1-5; CDR3: CASSMGPDQPQHF; DNA: TGTGCCAGTAGTATGGGCCCCGATCAGCCCCAGCATTTT
D: -; size: -; V: TRBV9; J: TRBJ1-5; CDR3: CASSVEGGPQHF; DNA: TGTGCCAGCAGCGTAGAAGGGGGGCCCCAGCATTTT
D: -; size: -; V: TRBV6-1; J: TRBJ2-1; CDR3: CASRAGRQNYNEQFF; DNA: TGTGCCAGCCGTGCTGGACGACAGAACTACAATGAGCAGTTCTTC
D: TRBD2; size: -; V: TRBV4-1; J: TRBJ2-7; CDR3: CASSQELAGSSYEQYF; DNA: TGCGCCAGCAGCCAAGAACTAGCGGGAAGCTCCTACGAGCAGTACTTC
D: -; size: -; V: TRBV27; J: TRBJ1-1; CDR3: CASSPGASSNTEAFF; DNA: TGTGCCAGCAGTCCCGGGGCTTCCTCGAACACTGAAGCTTTCTTT
D: TRBD1; size: -; V: TRBV27; J: TRBJ1-5; CDR3: CASQVGQGGNQPQHF; DNA: TGTGCCAGCCAGGTGGGGCAGGGGGGCAATCAGCCCCAGCATTTT
D: TRBD2; size: once; V: TRBV11-2; J: TRBJ2-5; CDR3: CASTRTSGGATARETQYF; DNA: TGTGCCAGCACTAGGACTAGCGGGGGGGCCACCGCGCGAGAGACCCAGTACTTC
D: TRBD2; size: -; V: TRBV27; J: TRBJ2-3; CDR3: CASSSARGLAIDTQYF; DNA: TGTGCCAGCAGTTCCGCCCGGGGACTAGCTATCGATACGCAGTATTTT
D: -; size: -; V: TRBV7-8; J: TRBJ1-2; CDR3: CASSLAVVKSYGYTF; DNA: TGTGCCAGCAGCTTAGCAGTAGTAAAGAGCTATGGCTACACCTTC